This TCR beta chain was retrieved from a study of monozygotic twins with inflammatory bowel disease. For this clonotype: Its matching antigen is unknown.

Researchers generated cDNA in eight separate reactions per sample. The template-switching step introduced UMIs that carried a 6-nucleotide sample barcode. For each CDR3 protein, TCRdb gives one entry from its re-call of the 5' RACE reads, without DNA. The sample has some 190,000 distinct CDR3 sequences. Germline CDR1 SGHTA, CDR2 FQGNSA. The CDR3 covers 12 residues. The study, taken as a whole, reports: IBD patients showed reduced TCRbeta diversity (inverse Simpson) versus healthy co-twins. With others, IBD patients shared fewer clonotypes than healthy twins did, especially with disease activity.

Material: blood. This TCR came from a human donor with ulcerative colitis or Crohn's disease, or a healthy co-twin of an affected twin (not recorded which). J is TRBJ1-1 and V is TRBV7-2. The CDR3 reads CASSSQYTEAFF.